The 9 T cell receptor beta chains below come from one sample, sequenced in a study of T cell repertoires in cytomegalovirus infection. TCRdb re-called the reads with MiXCR, one entry per CDR3 protein. This sample has about 740,000 distinct CDR3 sequences, with less than 40% found just once. Specimen: PBMCs. All receptors come from a human donor in good health (CMV status not recorded). Some clones in this sample may be carry-over from other donors' samples.

The rearrangement uses TRBV7-3 and TRBJ1-6, with D possibly TRBD1 on 5 matching bases. The germline gives CDR1 SGHTA, CDR2 FQGTGA. The CDR3 runs 15 residues. V lost 1 base to trimming and J lost 5 bases, with 9 bases between them. CDR3 coding DNA: TGTGCCAGCAGCTTAAGGGCAGGGAATAATTCACCCCTCCACTTT. It is translated as CASSLRAGNNSPLHF.

The chain links TRBV10-3 to TRBJ2-7; perhaps D is TRBD1 or TRBD2 (6 bases each). Trimming removed 2 bases at V and 5 bases at J, with 16 bases between. The CDR3 is 15 residues long. CDR1 and CDR2 (germline): ENHRY, SYGVKD. The CDR3 is CAISEGGQGEDEQYF. CDR3 sequence (DNA): TGTGCCATCAGTGAGGGGGGGCAGGGAGAGGACGAGCAGTACTTC.

This clonotype was observed a few times. The V and J genes are TRBV7-9 and TRBJ1-2, with D unresolved. V lost 3 bases and J 4 bases, leaving 15 bases between the germline ends. This CDR3 is built from 15 residues. Germline V gene lookup returns CDR1 SEHNR and CDR2 FQNEAQ (reference sequence). CDR3 nucleotide sequence: TGTGCCAGCAGCTTCGTCAAGGGATCGGGCTATGGCTACACCTTC. Residues: CASSFVKGSGYGYTF. Based on the CDR3 plus reference TRBV7-9 and TRBJ1-2, the full variable domain is DTGVSQNPRHKITKRGQNVTFRCDPISEHNRLYWYRQTLGQGPEFLTYFQNEAQLEKSRLLSDRFSAERPKGSFSTLEIQRTEQGDSAMYLCASSFVKGSGYGYTFGSGTRLTVV.

This clonotype showed up just once. This CDR3 is CASSLRVRLGSDEQYF. CDR3 bases: TGTGCCAGCAGTTTAAGGGTAAGGCTCGGTTCCGACGAGCAGTACTTC. The chain carries TRBV28 and TRBJ2-7; D gene ambiguous. Trimming left V 2 bases short and J 5 bases short, with 19 bases between. The CDR3 runs to 16 residues. Germline CDR1 is MDHEN and CDR2 is SYDVKM.

The table lists this clonotype with a few counts. The V and J genes are TRBV20-1 and TRBJ2-6; no reliable D call. Germline values: CDR1 DFQATT, CDR2 SNEGSKA (reference sequence). The CDR3 runs 15 residues. Trimming took 3 bases from V and 2 from J, leaving 11 bases between them. The chain's CDR3 is CSASMVLAGANVLTF. CDR3 nucleotide sequence: TGCAGTGCTAGTATGGTCCTTGCTGGGGCCAACGTCCTGACTTTC.

The genes are TRBV7-6 and TRBJ2-7; a weak D match, TRBD1 (5 bases). The CDR3 is 13 amino acids. CDR1 is SGHVS and CDR2 is FNYEAQ in the germline V gene. The V end was cut by 3 bases, the J end by 6 bases, with 12 bases between. The CDR3 loop reads CASSFLPQGEQYF. CDR3 nucleotide sequence: TGTGCCAGCAGCTTCCTCCCCCAGGGCGAGCAGTACTTC.

The chain has TRBV2 and TRBJ2-3, with 8 bases aligning to TRBD1. Unmatched junction bases numbered 6, after V lost 4 bases and J lost 3 bases. The germline gives CDR1 SNHLY, CDR2 FYNNEI. This CDR3 comprises 15 residues. In DNA, the CDR3 is TGTGCCAGCAGTGTTGGCAGGGGGCGGACAGATACGCAGTATTTT. Translation: CASSVGRGRTDTQYF.

The chain combines TRBV3-1 with TRBJ2-2, with 9 bases aligning to TRBD2. Germline V gene lookup returns CDR1 LGHDT and CDR2 YNNKEL (reference sequence). The V gene end was trimmed by 6 bases and the J gene end by 1 base; junction bases not matched to a gene: 6. This CDR3 is built from 16 residues. This chain's CDR3 is CASSQLSGGNTGELFF. Written as DNA, the CDR3 is TGTGCCAGCAGTCAACTTAGCGGGGGGAACACCGGGGAGCTGTTTTTT.

The chain links TRBV7-6 to TRBJ2-2, with a weak D call TRBD1 (6 bases). The length of the CDR3 is 14 residues. V was pared by 5 bases and J by 7 bases, with 14 bases between. Germline V CDR1 and CDR2: SGHVS, FNYEAQ. CDR3 loop: CASSQFTGYGELFF. For the CDR3, the DNA is TGTGCCAGCAGCCAATTCACAGGGTACGGGGAGCTGTTTTTT.